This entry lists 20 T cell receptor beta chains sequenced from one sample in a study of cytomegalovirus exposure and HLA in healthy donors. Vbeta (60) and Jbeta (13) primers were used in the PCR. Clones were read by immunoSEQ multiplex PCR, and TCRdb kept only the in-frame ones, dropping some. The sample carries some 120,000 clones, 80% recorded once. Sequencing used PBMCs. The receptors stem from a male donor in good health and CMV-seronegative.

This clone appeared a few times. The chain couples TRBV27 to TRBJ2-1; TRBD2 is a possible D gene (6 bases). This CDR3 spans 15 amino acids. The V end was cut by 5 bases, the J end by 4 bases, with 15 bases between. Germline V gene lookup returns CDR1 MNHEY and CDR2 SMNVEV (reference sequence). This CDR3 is CASSPLVGGYNEQFF. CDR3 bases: TGTGCCAGCAGTCCCCTGGTGGGGGGATACAATGAGCAGTTCTTC.

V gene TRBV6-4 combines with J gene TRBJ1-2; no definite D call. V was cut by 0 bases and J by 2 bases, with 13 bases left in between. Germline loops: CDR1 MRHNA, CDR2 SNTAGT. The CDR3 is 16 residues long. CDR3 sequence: CASSDSRSGVNYGYTF. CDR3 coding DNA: TGTGCCAGCAGTGACTCCAGATCCGGGGTAAACTATGGCTACACCTTC.

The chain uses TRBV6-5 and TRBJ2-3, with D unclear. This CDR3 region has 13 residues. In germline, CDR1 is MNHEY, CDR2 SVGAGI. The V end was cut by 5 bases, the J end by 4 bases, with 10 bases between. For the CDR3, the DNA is TGTGCCAGCAGTCCCCAGTCCCCAGATACGCAGTATTTT. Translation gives CASSPQSPDTQYF.

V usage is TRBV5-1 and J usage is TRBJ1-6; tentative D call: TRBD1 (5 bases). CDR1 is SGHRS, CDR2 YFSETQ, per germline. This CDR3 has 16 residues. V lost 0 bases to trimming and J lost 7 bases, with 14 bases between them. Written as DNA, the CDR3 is TGCGCCAGCAGCTTGGCATACGGGGGGAAAAATTCACCCCTCCACTTT. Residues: CASSLAYGGKNSPLHF.

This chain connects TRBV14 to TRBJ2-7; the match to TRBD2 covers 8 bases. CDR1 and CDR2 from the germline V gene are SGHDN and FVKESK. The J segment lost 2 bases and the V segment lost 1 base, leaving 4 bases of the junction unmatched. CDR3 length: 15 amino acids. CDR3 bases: TGTGCCAGCAGCCAAGTGCACGGGAGGGCCTACGAGCAGTACTTC. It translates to CASSQVHGRAYEQYF. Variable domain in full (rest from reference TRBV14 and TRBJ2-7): EAGVTQFPSHSVIEKGQTVTLRCDPISGHDNLYWYRRVMGKEIKFLLHFVKESKQDESGMPNNRFLAERTGGTYSTLKVQPAELEDSGVYFCASSQVHGRAYEQYFGPGTRLTVT.

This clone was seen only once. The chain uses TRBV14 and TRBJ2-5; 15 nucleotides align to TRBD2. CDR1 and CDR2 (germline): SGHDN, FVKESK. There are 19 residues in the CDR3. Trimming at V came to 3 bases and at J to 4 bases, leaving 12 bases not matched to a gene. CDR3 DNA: TGTGCCAGCAGCCATGCCCCCGGGACTAGCGGGAGGAGAGGAGAGACCCAGTACTTC. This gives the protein CASSHAPGTSGRRGETQYF.

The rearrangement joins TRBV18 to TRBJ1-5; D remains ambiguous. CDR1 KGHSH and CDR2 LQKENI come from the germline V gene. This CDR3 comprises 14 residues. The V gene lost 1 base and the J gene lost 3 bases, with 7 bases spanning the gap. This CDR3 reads CASSPQQDNQPQHF. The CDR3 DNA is TGTGCCAGCTCACCACAGCAGGACAATCAGCCCCAGCATTTT. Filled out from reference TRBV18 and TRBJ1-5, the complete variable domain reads NAGVMQNPRHLVRRRGQEARLRCSPMKGHSHVYWYRQLPEEGLKFMVYLQKENIIDESGMPKERFSAEFPKEGPSILRIQQVVRGDSAAYFCASSPQQDNQPQHFGDGTRLSIL.

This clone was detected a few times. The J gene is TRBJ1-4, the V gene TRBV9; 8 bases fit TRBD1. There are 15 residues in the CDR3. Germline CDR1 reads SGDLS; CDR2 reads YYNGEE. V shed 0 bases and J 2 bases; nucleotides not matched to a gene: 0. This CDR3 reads CASSVGTGTNEKLFF. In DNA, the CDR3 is TGTGCCAGCAGCGTAGGGACAGGGACTAATGAAAAACTGTTTTTT.

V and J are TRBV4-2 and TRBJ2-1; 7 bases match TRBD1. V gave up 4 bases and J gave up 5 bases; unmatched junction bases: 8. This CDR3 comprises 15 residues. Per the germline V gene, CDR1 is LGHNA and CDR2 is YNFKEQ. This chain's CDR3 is CASSPSGQDHNEQFF. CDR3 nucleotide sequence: TGTGCCAGCAGCCCCTCAGGACAGGACCACAATGAGCAGTTCTTC.

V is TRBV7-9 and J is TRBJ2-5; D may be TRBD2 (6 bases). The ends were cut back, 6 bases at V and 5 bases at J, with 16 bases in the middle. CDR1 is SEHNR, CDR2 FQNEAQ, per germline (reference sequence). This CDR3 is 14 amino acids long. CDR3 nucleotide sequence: TGTGCCAGCAGGGTTATGGAGGGCGGGGAGACCCAGTACTTC. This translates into CASRVMEGGETQYF.

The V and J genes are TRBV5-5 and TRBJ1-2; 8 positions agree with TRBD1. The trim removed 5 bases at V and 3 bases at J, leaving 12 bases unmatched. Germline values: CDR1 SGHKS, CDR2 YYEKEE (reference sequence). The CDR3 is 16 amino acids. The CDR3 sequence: CASSQEGTGSYYGYTF. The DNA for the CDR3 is TGTGCCAGCAGTCAGGAAGGGACAGGCTCCTACTATGGCTACACCTTC. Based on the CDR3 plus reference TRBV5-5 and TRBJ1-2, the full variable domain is DAGVTQSPTHLIKTRGQQVTLRCSPISGHKSVSWYQQVLGQGPQFIFQYYEKEERGRGNFPDRFSARQFPNYSSELNVNALLLGDSALYLCASSQEGTGSYYGYTFGSGTRLTVV.

CDR3 sequence (DNA): TGCGCCAGCAGCGGTCGGAGCTCGAACACTGAAGCTTTCTTT. This gives the protein CASSGRSSNTEAFF. The chain links TRBV5-1 to TRBJ1-1; D is ambiguous. V shed 4 bases and J shed 1 base, with 11 bases lying between them. CDR3 length: 14 residues. Germline lookup yields CDR1 SGHRS and CDR2 YFSETQ.

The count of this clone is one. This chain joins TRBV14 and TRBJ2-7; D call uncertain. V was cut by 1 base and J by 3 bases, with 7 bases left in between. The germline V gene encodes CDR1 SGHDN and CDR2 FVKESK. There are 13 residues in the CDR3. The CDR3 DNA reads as TGTGCCAGCAGCCAAGTTCTGTACTACGAGCAGTACTTC. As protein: CASSQVLYYEQYF.

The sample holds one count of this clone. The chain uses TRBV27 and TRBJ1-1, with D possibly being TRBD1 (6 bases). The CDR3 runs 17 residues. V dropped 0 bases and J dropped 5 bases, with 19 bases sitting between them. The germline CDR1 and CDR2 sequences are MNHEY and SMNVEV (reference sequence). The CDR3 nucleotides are TGTGCCAGCAGTTTATCGACCTGGGGGCGCGATAATACTGAAGCTTTCTTT. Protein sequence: CASSLSTWGRDNTEAFF.

The DNA of the CDR3 is TGTGCCAGCAGCCTTCCTACCGGACTAGCGGGGGGGCCGAACACCGGGGAGCTGTTTTTT. Amino acids: CASSLPTGLAGGPNTGELFF. The chain couples TRBV7-6 to TRBJ2-2; 15 bases line up with TRBD2. This CDR3 spans 20 amino acids. J was trimmed by 0 bases and V by 5 bases; bases with no gene match: 10. Germline CDR1 SGHVS, CDR2 FNYEAQ.

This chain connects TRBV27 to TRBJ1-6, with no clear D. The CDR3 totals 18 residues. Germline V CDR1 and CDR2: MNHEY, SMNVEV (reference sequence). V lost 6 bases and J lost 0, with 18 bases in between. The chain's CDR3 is CASSHSQFHSSYNSPLHF. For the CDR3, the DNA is TGTGCCAGCAGCCATAGTCAGTTTCACAGCTCCTATAATTCACCCCTCCACTTT.

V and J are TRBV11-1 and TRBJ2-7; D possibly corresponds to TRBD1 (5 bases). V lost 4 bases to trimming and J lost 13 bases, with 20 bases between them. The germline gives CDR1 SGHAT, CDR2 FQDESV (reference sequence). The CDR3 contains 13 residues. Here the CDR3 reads CASSSLTVSEFYF. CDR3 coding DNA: TGTGCCAGCAGCTCGTTGACAGTCTCCGAGTTCTACTTC.

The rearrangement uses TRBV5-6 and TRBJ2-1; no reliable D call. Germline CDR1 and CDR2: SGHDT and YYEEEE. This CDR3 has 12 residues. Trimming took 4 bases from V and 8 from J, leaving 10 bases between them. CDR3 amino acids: CASSVSRHEQFF. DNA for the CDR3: TGTGCCAGCAGCGTCAGCAGGCATGAGCAGTTCTTC.

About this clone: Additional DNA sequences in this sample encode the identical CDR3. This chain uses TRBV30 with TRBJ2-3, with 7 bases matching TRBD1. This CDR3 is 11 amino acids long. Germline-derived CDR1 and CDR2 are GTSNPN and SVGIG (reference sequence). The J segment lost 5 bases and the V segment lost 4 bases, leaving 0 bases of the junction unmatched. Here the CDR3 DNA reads TGTGCCTGGACAGGGGGAGATACGCAGTATTTT. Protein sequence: CAWTGGDTQYF.

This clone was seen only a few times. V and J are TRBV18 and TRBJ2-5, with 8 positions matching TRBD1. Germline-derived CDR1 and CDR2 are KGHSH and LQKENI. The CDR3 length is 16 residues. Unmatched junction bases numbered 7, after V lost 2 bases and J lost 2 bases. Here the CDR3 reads CASSPTSGGPQETQYF. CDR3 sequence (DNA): TGTGCCAGCTCACCAACTTCAGGGGGCCCTCAAGAGACCCAGTACTTC.